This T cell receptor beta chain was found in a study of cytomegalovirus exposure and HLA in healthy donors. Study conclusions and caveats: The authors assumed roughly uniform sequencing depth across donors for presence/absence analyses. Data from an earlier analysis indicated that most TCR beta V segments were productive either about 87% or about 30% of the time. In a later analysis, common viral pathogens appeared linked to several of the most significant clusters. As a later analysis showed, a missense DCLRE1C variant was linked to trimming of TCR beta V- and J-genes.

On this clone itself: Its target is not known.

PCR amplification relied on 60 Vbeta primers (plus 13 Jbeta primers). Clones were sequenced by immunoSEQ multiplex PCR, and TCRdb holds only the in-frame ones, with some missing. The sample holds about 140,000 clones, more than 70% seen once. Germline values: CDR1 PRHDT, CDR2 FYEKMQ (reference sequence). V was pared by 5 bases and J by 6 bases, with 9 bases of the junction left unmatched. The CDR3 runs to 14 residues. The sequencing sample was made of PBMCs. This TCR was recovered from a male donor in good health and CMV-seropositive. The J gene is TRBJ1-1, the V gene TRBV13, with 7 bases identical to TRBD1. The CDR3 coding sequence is TGTGCCAGCAGCATCCTTACAGGGGTCTCTGAAGCTTTCTTT. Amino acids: CASSILTGVSEAFF.